This passage covers 14 T cell receptor beta chains from one sample sequenced in a study of T cells in Graves' hyperthyroidism and ophthalmopathy. Amplification of TCR beta CDR3 regions was performed using RNA transcripts as template. HTBI primers drove first-round RT-PCR of the TCR CDR3. MiXCR was run by TCRdb on the multiplex PCR reads, yielding one entry per CDR3 protein. The data show approximately 700,000 distinct CDR3 sequences, about 16% seen once. Sequencing was done on a sample of blood. Source of these receptors: a man between 18 and 35 years old with Graves' hyperthyroidism.

CDR3 DNA sequence: TGTGCCAGCAGCCGCAGGGCGAACACCGGGGAGCTGTTTTTT. This encodes CASSRRANTGELFF. The chain has TRBV7-6 and TRBJ2-2; TRBD1 is a possible D gene (5 bases). The germline V and J ends were trimmed by 5 bases and 0 bases, with 7 bases remaining between them. This CDR3 region has 14 residues. The germline V gene encodes CDR1 SGHVS and CDR2 FNYEAQ.

This clonotype turned up a few times. The chain links TRBV27 to TRBJ2-7, with D possibly being TRBD2 (6 bases). The CDR3 is made up of 15 amino acids. Germline assignment: CDR1 MNHEY and CDR2 SMNVEV (reference sequence). The ends were cut back, 6 bases at V and 3 bases at J, with 18 bases in the middle. CDR3: CASSYGGPLIYEQYF. As DNA, the CDR3 is TGTGCCAGCAGCTATGGAGGGCCTTTAATCTACGAGCAGTACTTC.

This clonotype was seen a handful of times. The chain combines TRBV20-1 with TRBJ2-1, with a possible D match to TRBD1 (5 bases). V gave up 5 bases and J gave up 9 bases, with 11 bases separating them. There are 11 residues in the CDR3. CDR1 is DFQATT and CDR2 is SNEGSKA in the germline V gene (reference sequence). As DNA, the CDR3 is TGCAGTGCTGGACACCTCACTGAGCAGTTCTTC. It specifies CSAGHLTEQFF.

This clonotype has at least ten counts. V and J are TRBV29-1 and TRBJ1-1, with a weak D call TRBD1 (6 bases). Trimming took off 6 bases at V and 4 bases at J, with 18 bases between the two ends. Germline V gives CDR1 SQVTM, CDR2 ANQGSEA. The CDR3 has 14 amino acids. The CDR3 nucleotides read TGCAGCGTAGGCCGGGACACCCTGGGCACTGAAGCTTTCTTT. This sequence encodes CSVGRDTLGTEAFF.

There are many counts of this clonotype. The chain employs TRBV2 and TRBJ2-7, with 7 bases matching TRBD1. The junction had 7 bases not matched to a gene; V was cut back by 8 bases and J by 0 bases. The germline gives CDR1 SNHLY, CDR2 FYNNEI. CDR3 length: 14 amino acids. The CDR3 sequence is CASRRDSPSYEQYF. The DNA for the CDR3 is TGTGCCAGCCGCCGGGACAGCCCCTCCTACGAGCAGTACTTC. Full variable domain (remainder filled in from reference TRBV2 and TRBJ2-7): EPEVTQTPSHQVTQMGQEVILRCVPISNHLYFYWYRQILGQKVEFLVSFYNNEISEKSEIFDDQFSVERPDGSNFTLKIRSTKLEDSAMYFCASRRDSPSYEQYFGPGTRLTVT.

V gene TRBV19 combines with J gene TRBJ2-7; TRBD1 agrees at 8 bases. This CDR3 region has 11 residues. The V and J ends lost 10 bases and 4 bases, in that order; junction bases with no gene match: 3. Germline V lookup: CDR1 LNHDA, CDR2 SQIVND (reference sequence). CDR3 in DNA: TGTGCCACCACAGGGGGGTACGAGCAGTACTTC. Amino acids: CATTGGYEQYF.

This clonotype occurred a few times. The V and J genes are TRBV24-1 and TRBJ1-2; 7 nucleotides align to TRBD1. Trimming took 6 bases from V and 4 from J; bases not matched to a gene: 4. Germline values: CDR1 KGHDR, CDR2 SFDVKD. The CDR3 is 13 residues long. The CDR3: CATSTDRAYGYTF. In nucleotides, the CDR3 is TGTGCCACCAGTACCGACAGGGCCTATGGCTACACCTTC.

The CDR3 DNA reads as TGTGCCAGCAGTTTATTTCCAGCGGCCCCCCACGAGCAGTACTTC. This gives the protein CASSLFPAAPHEQYF. This chain connects TRBV27 to TRBJ2-7; D is possibly TRBD2 (5 bases). The V and J ends lost 1 base and 5 bases respectively, with 15 bases between them. This CDR3 spans 15 amino acids. The V gene's germline CDR1 is MNHEY and CDR2 SMNVEV (reference sequence).

The chain links TRBV20-1 to TRBJ2-7; 7 bases map to TRBD1. This CDR3 is 14 amino acids long. Germline assignment: CDR1 DFQATT and CDR2 SNEGSKA (reference sequence). Trimming took 2 bases from V and 1 from J; bases not matched to a gene: 5. The CDR3 spells CSARLTGPSYEQYF. The CDR3 DNA reads TGCAGTGCTAGACTGACAGGGCCTTCCTACGAGCAGTACTTC.

There are many counts of this clonotype. This rearrangement joins TRBV2 to TRBJ1-2, with 7 bases that match TRBD1. Losses at the gene ends were 6 bases for V and 8 bases for J; bases not matched to a gene: 3. The CDR3 loop spans 11 amino acids. The germline V gene encodes CDR1 SNHLY and CDR2 FYNNEI. CDR3 bases: TGTGCCAGCAGGAGGGGGCGAGGCTACACCTTC. It encodes CASRRGRGYTF.

The chain employs TRBV6-1 and TRBJ2-3, with no clear D. V lost 5 bases to trimming and J lost 0 bases, with 21 bases between them. The CDR3 is 18 residues long. The germline V gene has CDR1 MNHNS and CDR2 SASEGT. This CDR3 is CASSSIFSAQSSTDTQYF. DNA for the CDR3: TGTGCCAGCAGTTCAATTTTTTCGGCTCAGTCTAGCACAGATACGCAGTATTTT.

The sample holds a few counts of this clonotype. The chain employs TRBV7-9 and TRBJ2-1; D gene ambiguous. Trimming cost V 5 bases and J 3 bases, with 11 bases left between them. The V gene's germline CDR1 is SEHNR and CDR2 FQNEAQ (reference sequence). This CDR3 comprises 14 residues. The DNA for the CDR3 is TGTGCCAGCAGCCCACCAGTGGGCTACAATGAGCAGTTCTTC. It specifies CASSPPVGYNEQFF.

This clonotype occurred a few times. The J gene is TRBJ1-1, the V gene TRBV2; D is possibly TRBD1 (5 bases). The CDR3 has 13 residues. Germline-derived CDR1 and CDR2 are SNHLY and FYNNEI. V lost 6 bases to trimming and J lost 10 bases, with 18 bases between them. The CDR3 is CASSSGTPLGAFF. For the CDR3, the DNA is TGTGCCAGCAGCTCCGGGACCCCGTTGGGAGCTTTCTTT.

The chain carries TRBV5-1 and TRBJ1-1, with D possibly TRBD1 on 5 matching bases. Per germline, CDR1 SGHRS and CDR2 YFSETQ. CDR3 length equals 14 residues. V lost 4 bases and J 2 bases, leaving 12 bases between the germline ends. CDR3 sequence: CASSLSTDNTEAFF. The CDR3 region has the DNA TGCGCCAGCAGCCTGTCGACAGATAACACTGAAGCTTTCTTT.